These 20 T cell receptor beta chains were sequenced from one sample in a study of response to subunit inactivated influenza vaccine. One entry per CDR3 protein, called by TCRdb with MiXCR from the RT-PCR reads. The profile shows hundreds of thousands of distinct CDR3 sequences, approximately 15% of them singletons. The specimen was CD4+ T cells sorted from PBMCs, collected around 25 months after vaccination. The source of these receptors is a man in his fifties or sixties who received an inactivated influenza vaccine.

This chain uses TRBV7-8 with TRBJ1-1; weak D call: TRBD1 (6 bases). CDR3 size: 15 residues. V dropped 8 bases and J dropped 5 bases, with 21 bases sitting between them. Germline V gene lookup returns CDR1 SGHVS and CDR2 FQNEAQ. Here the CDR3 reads CASSFEGPRGTEAFF. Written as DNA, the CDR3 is TGTGCCAGCTCATTCGAGGGTCCAAGGGGGACTGAAGCTTTCTTT.

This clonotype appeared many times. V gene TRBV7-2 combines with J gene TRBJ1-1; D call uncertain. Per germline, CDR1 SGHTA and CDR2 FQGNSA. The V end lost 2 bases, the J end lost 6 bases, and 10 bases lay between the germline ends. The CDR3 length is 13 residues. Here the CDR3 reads CASSLNDISEAFF. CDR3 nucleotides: TGTGCCAGCAGCTTAAACGATATTTCTGAAGCTTTCTTT.

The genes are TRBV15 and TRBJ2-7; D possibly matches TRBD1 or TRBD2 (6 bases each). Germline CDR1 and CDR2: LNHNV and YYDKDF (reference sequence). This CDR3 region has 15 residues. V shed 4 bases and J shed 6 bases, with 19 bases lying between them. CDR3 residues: CATSTGAGGLGEQYF. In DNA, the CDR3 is TGTGCCACCAGCACGGGGGCTGGAGGTTTGGGCGAGCAGTACTTC.

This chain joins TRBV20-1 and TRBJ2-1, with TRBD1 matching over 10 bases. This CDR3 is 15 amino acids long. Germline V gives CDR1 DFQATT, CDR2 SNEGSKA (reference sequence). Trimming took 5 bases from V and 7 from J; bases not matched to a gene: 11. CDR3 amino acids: CSAGATGGSPNEQFF. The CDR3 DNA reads TGCAGTGCTGGAGCGACAGGGGGCTCCCCGAATGAGCAGTTCTTC.

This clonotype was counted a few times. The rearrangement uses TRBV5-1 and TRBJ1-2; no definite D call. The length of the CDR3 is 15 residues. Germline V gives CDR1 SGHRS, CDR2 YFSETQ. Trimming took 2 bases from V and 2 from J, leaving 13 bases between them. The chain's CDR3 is CASSLTSGSNYGYTF. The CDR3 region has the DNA TGCGCCAGCAGCTTAACTTCCGGCAGCAACTATGGCTACACCTTC.

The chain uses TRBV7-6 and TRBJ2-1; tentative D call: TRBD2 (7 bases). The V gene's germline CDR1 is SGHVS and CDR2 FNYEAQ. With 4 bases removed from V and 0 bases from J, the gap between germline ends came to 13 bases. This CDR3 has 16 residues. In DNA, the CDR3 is TGTGCCAGCAGCTATGGCGGGGGCAGCTCCTACAATGAGCAGTTCTTC. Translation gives CASSYGGGSSYNEQFF.

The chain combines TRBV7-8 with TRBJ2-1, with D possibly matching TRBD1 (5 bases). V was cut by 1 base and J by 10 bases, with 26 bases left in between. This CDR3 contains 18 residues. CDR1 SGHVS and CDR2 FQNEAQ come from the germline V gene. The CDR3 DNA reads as TGTGCCAGCAGCTTAGGCTTAGTGGGGCAGGGCGATTCGGAGGAGCAGTTCTTC. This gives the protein CASSLGLVGQGDSEEQFF.

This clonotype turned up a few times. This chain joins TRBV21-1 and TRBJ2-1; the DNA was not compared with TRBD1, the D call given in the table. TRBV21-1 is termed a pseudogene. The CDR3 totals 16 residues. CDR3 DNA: TGTGCCAGCAGCACCAAGGACAGGGAATTGTTCGATGAGCAGTTCTTC. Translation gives CASSTKDRELFDEQFF.

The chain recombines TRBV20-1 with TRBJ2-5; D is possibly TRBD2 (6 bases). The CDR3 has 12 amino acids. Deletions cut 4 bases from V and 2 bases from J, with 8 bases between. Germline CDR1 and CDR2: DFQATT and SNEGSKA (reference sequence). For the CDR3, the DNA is TGCAGTGCTACGGGACTTCAAGAGACCCAGTACTTC. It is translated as CSATGLQETQYF.

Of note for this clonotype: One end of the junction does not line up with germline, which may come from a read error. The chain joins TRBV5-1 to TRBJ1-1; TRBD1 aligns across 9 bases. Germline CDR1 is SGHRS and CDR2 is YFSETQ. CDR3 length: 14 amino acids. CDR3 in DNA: TGTGCCAGCAGCCCGGGACAGGGAGGCACTGAAGCTTTCTTT. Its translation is CASSPGQGGTEAFF.

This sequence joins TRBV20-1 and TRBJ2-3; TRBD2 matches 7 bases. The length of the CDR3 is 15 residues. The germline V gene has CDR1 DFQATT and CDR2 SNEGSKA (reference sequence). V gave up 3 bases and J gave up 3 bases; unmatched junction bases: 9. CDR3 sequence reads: CSASGSAGETDTQYF. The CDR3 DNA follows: TGCAGTGCTAGCGGATCGGCGGGAGAGACAGATACGCAGTATTTT.

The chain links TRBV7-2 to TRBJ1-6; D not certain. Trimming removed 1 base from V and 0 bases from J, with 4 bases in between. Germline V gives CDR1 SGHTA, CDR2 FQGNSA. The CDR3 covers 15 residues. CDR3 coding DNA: TGTGCCAGCAGCTTAGTAGTCTCCTATAATTCACCCCTCCACTTT. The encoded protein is CASSLVVSYNSPLHF. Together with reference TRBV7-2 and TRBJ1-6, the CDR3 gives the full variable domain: GAGVSQSPSNKVTEKGKDVELRCDPISGHTALYWYRQSLGQGLEFLIYFQGNSAPDKSGLPSDRFSAERTGGSVSTLTIQRTQQEDSAVYLCASSLVVSYNSPLHFGNGTRLTVT.

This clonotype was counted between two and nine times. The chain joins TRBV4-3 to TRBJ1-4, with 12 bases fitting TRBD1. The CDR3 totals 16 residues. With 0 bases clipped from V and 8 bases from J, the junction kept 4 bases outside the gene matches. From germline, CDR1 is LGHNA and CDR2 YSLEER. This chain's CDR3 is CASSQDTGTGGEKLFF. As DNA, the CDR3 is TGCGCCAGCAGCCAAGATACCGGGACAGGGGGCGAAAAACTGTTTTTT.

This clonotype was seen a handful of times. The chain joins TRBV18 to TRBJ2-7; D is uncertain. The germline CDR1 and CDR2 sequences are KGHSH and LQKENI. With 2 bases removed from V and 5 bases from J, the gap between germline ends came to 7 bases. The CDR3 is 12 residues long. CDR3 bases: TGTGCCAGCTCACCATCTGGGAACGAGCAGTACTTC. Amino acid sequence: CASSPSGNEQYF.

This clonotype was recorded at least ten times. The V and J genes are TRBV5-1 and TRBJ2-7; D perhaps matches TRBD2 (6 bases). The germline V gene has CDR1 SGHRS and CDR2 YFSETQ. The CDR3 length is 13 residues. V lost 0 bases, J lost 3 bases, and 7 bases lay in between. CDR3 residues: CASSLGLDYEQYF. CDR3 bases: TGCGCCAGCAGCTTGGGACTAGACTACGAGCAGTACTTC.

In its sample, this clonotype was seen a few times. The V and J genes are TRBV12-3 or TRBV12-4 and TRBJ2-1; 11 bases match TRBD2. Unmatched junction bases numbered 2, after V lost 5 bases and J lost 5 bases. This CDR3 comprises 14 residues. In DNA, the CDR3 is TGTGCCAGCAGTATGGGACTAGCGGACAATGAGCAGTTCTTC. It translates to CASSMGLADNEQFF.

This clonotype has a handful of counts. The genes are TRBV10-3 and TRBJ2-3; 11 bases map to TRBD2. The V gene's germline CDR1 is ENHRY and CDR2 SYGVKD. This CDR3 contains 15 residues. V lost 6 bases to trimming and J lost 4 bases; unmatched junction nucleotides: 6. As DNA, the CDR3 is TGTGCCATCAGACCTAGCGGGGGGCCGGCAGATACGCAGTATTTT. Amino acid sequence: CAIRPSGGPADTQYF.

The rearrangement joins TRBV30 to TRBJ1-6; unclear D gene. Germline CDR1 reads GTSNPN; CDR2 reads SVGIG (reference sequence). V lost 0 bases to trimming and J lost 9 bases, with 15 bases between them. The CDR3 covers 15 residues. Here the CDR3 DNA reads TGTGCCTGGAGTGTTCGGACGGCCCGCAGTTCACCCCTCCACTTT. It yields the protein CAWSVRTARSSPLHF. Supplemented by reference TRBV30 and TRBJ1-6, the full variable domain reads SQTIHQWPATLVQPVGSPLSLECTVEGTSNPNLYWYRQAAGRGLQLLFYSVGIGQISSEVPQNLSASRPQDRQFILSSKKLLLSDSGFYLCAWSVRTARSSPLHFGNGTRLTVT.

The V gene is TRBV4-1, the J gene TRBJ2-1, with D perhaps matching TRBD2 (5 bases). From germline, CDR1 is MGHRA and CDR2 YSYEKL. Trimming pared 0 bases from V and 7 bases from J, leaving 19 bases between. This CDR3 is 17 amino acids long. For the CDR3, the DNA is TGCGCCAGCAGCCAAGATAAGTCCTTCGGGGTAGGGAATGAGCAGTTCTTC. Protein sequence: CASSQDKSFGVGNEQFF.

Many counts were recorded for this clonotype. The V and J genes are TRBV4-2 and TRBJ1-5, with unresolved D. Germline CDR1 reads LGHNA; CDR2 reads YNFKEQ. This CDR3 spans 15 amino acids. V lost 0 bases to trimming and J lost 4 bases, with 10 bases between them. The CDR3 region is CASSQDWAENQPQHF. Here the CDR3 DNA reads TGTGCCAGCAGCCAAGATTGGGCGGAGAATCAGCCCCAGCATTTT.